These 25 T cell receptor beta chains were all obtained from the same sample, sequenced in a study of blood T cell repertoires in COVID-19. Libraries were prepared by immunoSEQ multiplex PCR; TCRdb keeps only in-frame clonotypes and omits some of them. This sample has 200,000 to 250,000 clones; 65% to 90% occur once, and the top ten carry around 10%. Sequenced input: peripheral blood. Every receptor here comes from a man aged 45 to 65 with COVID-19, enrolled during active disease.

The chain uses TRBV23-1 and TRBJ1-2; no firm D call. TRBV23-1 is noted as an ORF with a role that remains uncertain. This CDR3 has 13 residues. Trimming removed 9 bases from V and 6 bases from J, with 17 bases in between. For the CDR3, the DNA is TGCGCCAGTATGGGGAGGACGCCGGATGGCTACACCTTC. Translated, it gives CASMGRTPDGYTF.

The chain carries TRBV27 and TRBJ2-5, with 8 bases fitting TRBD2. V trimming: 5 bases; J trimming: 1 base; junction bases outside the gene matches: 6. The CDR3 has 15 amino acids. Germline V gene sequence: CDR1 MNHEY, CDR2 SMNVEV (reference sequence). CDR3 sequence (DNA): TGTGCCAGCAGTCCCTTGGCGGGGGGCCAAGAGACCCAGTACTTC. It specifies CASSPLAGGQETQYF.

This clone has only one observation. The J gene is TRBJ1-3, the V gene TRBV18; possibly TRBD1 for D (6 bases). The CDR3 is made up of 16 amino acids. The V end was cut by 3 bases, the J end by 0 bases, with 12 bases between. Per the germline V gene, CDR1 is KGHSH and CDR2 is LQKENI. CDR3 bases: TGTGCCAGCTCACCGTACCGGGACATCTCTGGAAACACCATATATTTT. This gives the protein CASSPYRDISGNTIYF.

The chain combines TRBV19 with TRBJ1-1; 7 bases are shared with TRBD1. With V trimmed by 1 base and J by 4 bases, 12 bases remained unmatched. The CDR3 is 17 amino acids. Looked up from germline, CDR1 is LNHDA and CDR2 is SQIVND (reference sequence). The CDR3 nucleotides are TGTGCCAGTAGTATAGGGACAGGCTCCCCTCAACGCACTGAAGCTTTCTTT. Its protein is CASSIGTGSPQRTEAFF.

This clone was observed once. The gene calls are TRBV9 and TRBJ2-3, with D perhaps matching TRBD2 (6 bases). V was shortened by 4 bases and J by 2 bases, with 20 bases between the two germline ends. Germline loops: CDR1 SGDLS, CDR2 YYNGEE. The CDR3 is made up of 17 amino acids. The CDR3 DNA sequence: TGTGCCAGCAGCCCCCTCGGGACTCGGAGTACCACAGATACGCAGTATTTT. This sequence encodes CASSPLGTRSTTDTQYF.

This sequence joins TRBV28 and TRBJ1-5; a weak D match, TRBD1 (6 bases). Germline-derived CDR1 and CDR2 are MDHEN and SYDVKM. Deletions cut 5 bases from V and 0 bases from J, with 11 bases between. The CDR3 totals 15 residues. CDR3 protein: CASSPYRASNQPQHF. As DNA, the CDR3 is TGTGCCAGCAGTCCATACAGGGCTAGCAATCAGCCCCAGCATTTT.

V and J are TRBV9 and TRBJ2-5; 9 bases align to TRBD1. Germline CDR1 and CDR2: SGDLS and YYNGEE. Trimming removed 5 bases from V and 7 bases from J; junction bases left unmatched: 9. This CDR3 has 14 residues. CDR3 sequence reads: CASSMTGGMGTQYF. CDR3 DNA: TGTGCCAGCAGTATGACAGGGGGTATGGGGACCCAGTACTTC.

The rearrangement links TRBV27 to TRBJ1-6, with 8 bases aligning to TRBD1. Looked up from germline, CDR1 is MNHEY and CDR2 is SMNVEV (reference sequence). The CDR3 runs 15 residues. After removal of 2 bases from V and 10 bases from J, the junction contained 7 bases not matched to a gene. The CDR3 loop is CASSLRRGLDSPLHF. The CDR3 nucleotides read TGTGCCAGCAGTTTACGCAGGGGGCTAGACTCACCCCTCCACTTT.

V is TRBV18 and J is TRBJ2-3; 9 bases agree with TRBD1. The CDR3 is 16 residues long. CDR1 is KGHSH and CDR2 is LQKENI in the germline V gene. V lost 1 base to trimming and J lost 4 bases; unmatched junction nucleotides: 6. The CDR3 loop is CASSPRGTGSSDTQYF. The CDR3, as DNA: TGTGCCAGCTCACCACGAGGGACAGGGAGTTCAGATACGCAGTATTTT.

The CDR3 region is CASSQDGTSVNEQFF. CDR3 coding DNA: TGTGCCAGCAGCCAAGATGGGACTAGCGTCAATGAGCAGTTCTTC. The chain employs TRBV3-1 (or the pseudogene TRBV3-2) and TRBJ2-1; 10 bases match TRBD2. The CDR3 covers 15 residues. V lost 0 bases and J lost 6; bases outside the gene matches: 2. Germline V gene lookup returns CDR1 LGHDT and CDR2 YNNKEL (reference sequence).

CDR3 sequence: CASSAGTGGFQPQHF. CDR3 DNA: TGTGCCAGCTCCGCCGGGACAGGGGGATTTCAGCCCCAGCATTTT. The chain has TRBV18 and TRBJ1-5; TRBD1 matches at 11 bases. J lost 6 bases, V lost 6 bases, and 7 bases had no gene match. The CDR3 has 15 residues. The V gene's germline CDR1 is KGHSH and CDR2 LQKENI. The full variable domain, rest sourced from reference TRBV18 and TRBJ1-5, is NAGVMQNPRHLVRRRGQEARLRCSPMKGHSHVYWYRQLPEEGLKFMVYLQKENIIDESGMPKERFSAEFPKEGPSILRIQQVVRGDSAAYFCASSAGTGGFQPQHFGDGTRLSIL.

The gene calls are TRBV6-1 and TRBJ1-2, with D uncertain. Trimming left V 2 bases short and J 7 bases short, with 20 bases between. The CDR3 runs to 16 residues. The germline CDR1 and CDR2 sequences are MNHNS and SASEGT. This CDR3 reads CASSEIGPQVRGGYTF. For the CDR3, the DNA is TGTGCCAGCAGTGAAATTGGGCCCCAAGTTCGTGGTGGCTACACCTTC.

The CDR3 here is CASRTRGRTETQYF. CDR3 in DNA: TGTGCCAGCAGAACGAGGGGGCGAACAGAGACCCAGTACTTC. The chain is built from TRBV7-8 and TRBJ2-5; TRBD1 matches 7 bases. V shed 6 bases, J shed 4 bases, and the junction held 8 bases outside the gene matches. This CDR3 has 14 amino acids. The germline V gene encodes CDR1 SGHVS and CDR2 FQNEAQ.

The rearrangement uses TRBV5-6 and TRBJ2-7, with 12 bases that match TRBD1. The CDR3 covers 14 residues. Germline V gene lookup returns CDR1 SGHDT and CDR2 YYEEEE. V trimming: 4 bases; J trimming: 4 bases; junction bases outside the gene matches: 3. CDR3 residues: CASSGTGGGYEQYF. DNA of the CDR3: TGTGCCAGCAGCGGGACAGGGGGCGGGTACGAGCAGTACTTC. Full variable domain (remainder filled in from reference TRBV5-6 and TRBJ2-7): DAGVTQSPTHLIKTRGQQVTLRCSPKSGHDTVSWYQQALGQGPQFIFQYYEEEERQRGNFPDRFSGHQFPNYSSELNVNALLLGDSALYLCASSGTGGGYEQYFGPGTRLTVT.

This chain connects TRBV7-3 to TRBJ2-3; a weak D match, TRBD2 (5 bases). Germline loops: CDR1 SGHTA, CDR2 FQGTGA. The CDR3 is 18 residues long. V lost 4 bases to trimming and J lost 3 bases, with 23 bases between them. The CDR3: CASSSGRGLQSGTDTQYF. CDR3 nucleotides: TGTGCCAGCAGCTCCGGACGCGGCTTACAATCGGGGACAGATACGCAGTATTTT.

The chain couples TRBV5-1 to TRBJ2-1; 8 bases are a match to TRBD1. The CDR3 loop spans 16 amino acids. Trimming at V came to 5 bases and at J to 1 base, leaving 8 bases not matched to a gene. Germline-derived CDR1 and CDR2 are SGHRS and YFSETQ. CDR3 loop: CASRGEQGESYNEQFF. The DNA for the CDR3 is TGCGCCAGCAGAGGGGAACAGGGGGAGTCCTACAATGAGCAGTTCTTC.

This CDR3 is CASSIGPSNTEAFF. DNA of the CDR3: TGTGCCAGTAGTATAGGTCCAAGCAACACTGAAGCTTTCTTT. The V gene is TRBV19, the J gene TRBJ1-1; D ambiguous. The CDR3 runs to 14 residues. Germline lookup yields CDR1 LNHDA and CDR2 SQIVND (reference sequence). V lost 1 base and J 2 bases, leaving 8 bases between the germline ends.

The chain joins TRBV2 to TRBJ1-2, with D possibly being TRBD1 (5 bases). This CDR3 is built from 14 residues. In germline, CDR1 is SNHLY, CDR2 FYNNEI. V dropped 3 bases and J dropped 4 bases, with 12 bases sitting between them. The CDR3 DNA is TGTGCCAGCAGTGATGTCAGGGTCCCCTATGGCTACACCTTC. This gives the protein CASSDVRVPYGYTF.

There are many counts of this clone. The chain carries TRBV3-1 (or the pseudogene TRBV3-2) and TRBJ2-2; TRBD1 matches 8 bases. CDR3 length: 15 amino acids. The V gene's germline CDR1 is LGHDT and CDR2 YNNKEL (reference sequence). The J segment lost 6 bases and the V segment lost 0 bases, leaving 3 bases of the junction unmatched. The CDR3 spells CASSQDQGAAGELFF. The CDR3 bases are TGTGCCAGCAGCCAAGACCAGGGGGCGGCCGGGGAGCTGTTTTTT.

This clone has only one observation. This rearrangement joins TRBV5-5 to TRBJ2-5; D not certain. The V end lost 1 base, the J end lost 1 base, and 5 bases lay between the germline ends. Germline V gene data show CDR1 as SGHKS and CDR2 as YYEKEE (reference sequence). This CDR3 is built from 13 residues. As DNA, the CDR3 is TGTGCCAGCAGCTTGCTTTTCCAAGAGACCCAGTACTTC. It specifies CASSLLFQETQYF.

The chain uses TRBV7-8 and TRBJ2-7; 7 positions match TRBD2. Trimming cost V 5 bases and J 6 bases; bases outside gene matches: 19. There are 17 residues in the CDR3. Germline V gene lookup returns CDR1 SGHVS and CDR2 FQNEAQ. CDR3 sequence: CASSGSVEAGVPTEQYF. CDR3 nucleotides: TGTGCCAGCAGCGGCTCGGTCGAGGCGGGAGTTCCTACCGAGCAGTACTTC.

This rearrangement joins TRBV29-1 to TRBJ2-2, with TRBD2 identical over 12 bases. The length of the CDR3 is 15 residues. V was pared by 1 base and J by 7 bases, with 4 bases of the junction left unmatched. Looked up from germline, CDR1 is SQVTM and CDR2 is ANQGSEA. CDR3 in DNA: TGCAGCGTTGAAGGCCTAGCGGGGGGGCTCGGGGAGCTGTTTTTT. It codes for CSVEGLAGGLGELFF.

Notes on this clone: The same CDR3 arises from other DNA sequences in this sample as well. The rearrangement links TRBV27 to TRBJ1-2, with 8 bases lining up with TRBD1. Trimming at V came to 2 bases and at J to 8 bases, leaving 4 bases not matched to a gene. Germline CDR1 is MNHEY and CDR2 is SMNVEV (reference sequence). The length of the CDR3 is 13 residues. This chain's CDR3 is CASSLQGAKGYTF. In nucleotides, the CDR3 is TGTGCCAGCAGTTTACAGGGGGCAAAAGGCTACACCTTC.

V is TRBV18 and J is TRBJ1-6; D possibly corresponds to TRBD1 (5 bases). Germline V gives CDR1 KGHSH, CDR2 LQKENI. Between the trimmed V and J ends, which lost 4 bases and 3 bases, there was a span of 10 bases. CDR3 length equals 15 residues. The CDR3 is CASSQVDSYNSPLHF. The CDR3 bases are TGTGCCAGCTCACAAGTCGACAGCTATAATTCACCCCTCCACTTT.

J is TRBJ1-4 and V is TRBV3-1 (or the pseudogene TRBV3-2), with D possibly being TRBD1 (5 bases). Trimming cost V 2 bases and J 8 bases, with 15 bases left between them. Germline V gene sequence: CDR1 LGHDT, CDR2 YNNKEL (reference sequence). The CDR3 is made up of 15 amino acids. CDR3 bases: TGTGCCAGCAGCCAACGGGTTGGGGGGTCCGAAAAACTGTTTTTT. Amino acid sequence: CASSQRVGGSEKLFF.